This TCR beta chain was observed in a study of blood T cells in healthy people across ages. The CDR3 is made up of 12 amino acids. Trimming took off 7 bases at V and 4 bases at J, with 12 bases between the two ends. The germline gives CDR1 DFQATT, CDR2 SNEGSKA (reference sequence). For the second PCR, which ran for about 7 to 11 cycles, a sample-barcoded 5' primer and a J-beta primer mix were used. Each cDNA molecule, via a template-switch adaptor with 12 random nucleotides, was tagged. TCRdb fed the 5' RACE reads into MiXCR, producing one record per CDR3 protein. The data show over a million distinct CDR3 sequences, 45% seen once. Findings of the study overall: Higher diversity, along with more naive CD4+ cells, distinguished long-lived donors from aged donors.

Points on this clonotype: Antigen: not known.

The source material was blood. The chain joins TRBV20-1 to TRBJ2-3; D may correspond to TRBD1 or TRBD2 (6 bases each). The sequence was collected from an older woman in good health. The CDR3 bases are TGCAGTGGGGGGGCGCGCGCAGATACGCAGTATTTT. Translation gives CSGGARADTQYF.